The 32 T cell receptor beta chains given below trace back to one sample, sequenced in a study of shared clonotypes between healthy human individuals. TCRdb's table, derived via immunoSEQ multiplex PCR, lists solely in-frame clones and lacks some. Among roughly 500,000 clones listed, 76% were seen once. The sample taken for sequencing was PBMCs. Every receptor here comes from a woman in her thirties or forties in good health. Some clones in this sample may be carry-over from other donors' samples.

This clone was recorded only once. V is TRBV4-2 and J is TRBJ2-7, with D possibly called TRBD1 or TRBD2 (5 bases each). V lost 0 bases and J lost 1, with 13 bases in between. The germline V gene encodes CDR1 LGHNA and CDR2 YNFKEQ. The CDR3 sequence is 16 residues long. The CDR3 region has the DNA TGTGCCAGCAGCCAAGACCTCGGGGACCGATCCTACGAGCAGTACTTC. Protein sequence: CASSQDLGDRSYEQYF.

The chain couples TRBV29-1 to TRBJ1-2, with D tentatively TRBD1 (5 bases). Trimming took off 2 bases at V and 4 bases at J, with 8 bases between the two ends. This CDR3 comprises 12 residues. From germline, CDR1 is SQVTM and CDR2 ANQGSEA. The CDR3 nucleotides are TGCAGCGTTGAACAGGGCTTCTATGGCTACACCTTC. Translating gives CSVEQGFYGYTF. The full variable domain, with the rest looked up from reference TRBV29-1 and TRBJ1-2, is SAVISQKPSRDICQRGTSLTIQCQVDSQVTMMFWYRQQPGQSLTLIATANQGSEATYESGFVIDKFPISRPNLTFSTLTVSNMSPEDSSIYLCSVEQGFYGYTFGSGTRLTVV.

The J gene is TRBJ1-1, the V gene TRBV6-5, with a possible D match to TRBD1 (5 bases). This CDR3 has 14 amino acids. Germline lookup yields CDR1 MNHEY and CDR2 SVGAGI. Trimming stripped 7 bases from V and 3 bases from J, with 15 bases between. The CDR3 loop reads CASNTGGSDTEAFF. CDR3 nucleotides: TGTGCCAGCAATACGGGGGGATCAGACACTGAAGCTTTCTTT.

About this clone itself: Only one base separates this from a far larger clonotype, so it likely reflects a read error. This same CDR3 is encoded by further DNA sequences in the sample. This rearrangement joins TRBV20-1 to TRBJ1-2; possible D gene TRBD1, 5 bases. CDR1 DFQATT and CDR2 SNEGSKA come from the germline V gene (reference sequence). V dropped 5 bases and J dropped 5 bases, with 9 bases sitting between them. There are 11 residues in the CDR3. CDR3 nucleotide sequence: TGCAGTGCTGACAGTGTGTATGGCTACACCTTC. Its protein is CSADSVYGYTF.

This rearrangement joins TRBV5-5 to TRBJ1-1; TRBD1 matches at 8 bases. Germline V lookup: CDR1 SGHKS, CDR2 YYEKEE (reference sequence). Trimming took 4 bases from V and 6 from J; bases not matched to a gene: 11. The CDR3 extends over 15 amino acids. The CDR3 here is CASSRTGWGESEAFF. The CDR3 coding sequence is TGTGCCAGCAGCCGGACAGGGTGGGGAGAGTCTGAAGCTTTCTTT.

Concerning this clone itself: A read error may be the cause here, since a much bigger clone is one base away. Other nucleotide sequences from this sample produce the same CDR3. Written as DNA, the CDR3 is TGCGCCAGCAGCTTAATACCCGACAGAGCTAACGAAAAACTGTTTTTT. It encodes CASSLIPDRANEKLFF. The chain employs TRBV5-1 and TRBJ1-4; tentatively, D is TRBD1 (5 bases). The CDR3 is made up of 16 amino acids. Germline CDR1 reads SGHRS; CDR2 reads YFSETQ.

At least ten counts were recorded for this clone. V usage is TRBV10-1 and J usage is TRBJ2-1, with TRBD2 as a possible D gene (6 bases). From germline, CDR1 is WNHNN and CDR2 SYGVQD (reference sequence). With 10 bases removed from V and 2 bases from J, the gap between germline ends came to 9 bases. The CDR3 is made up of 12 amino acids. CDR3 nucleotides: TGCGCCAACGCGGGACCCTACAATGAGCAGTTCTTC. It is translated as CANAGPYNEQFF.

This clone has a single count. This chain joins TRBV30 and TRBJ2-7; D is perhaps TRBD1 or TRBD2 (5 bases each). The V gene lost 2 bases and the J gene lost 13 bases, with 15 bases spanning the gap. The CDR3 loop spans 11 amino acids. Germline values: CDR1 GTSNPN, CDR2 SVGIG (reference sequence). In DNA, the CDR3 is TGTGCCTGGAGTCGGGACGGAGCAAAATACTTC. Translated, it gives CAWSRDGAKYF.

This clone was counted many times. V and J are TRBV25-1 and TRBJ2-5; 10 bases map to TRBD1. This CDR3 comprises 15 residues. Germline assignment: CDR1 MGHDK and CDR2 SYGVNS. The trim removed 5 bases at V and 5 bases at J, leaving 8 bases unmatched. CDR3 nucleotides: TGTGCCAGCAGTACCCAGACAGGGGGCGGGGAGACCCAGTACTTC. It translates to CASSTQTGGGETQYF.

About this clone itself: In the same sample, other DNA sequences code for this CDR3. The chain couples TRBV19 to TRBJ2-5; D uncertain. Trimming cost V 1 base and J 2 bases, with 5 bases left between them. The length of the CDR3 is 13 residues. Germline V gene data show CDR1 as LNHDA and CDR2 as SQIVND (reference sequence). Written as DNA, the CDR3 is TGTGCCAGTAGTATAGTTGTACAAGAGACCCAGTACTTC. Translating gives CASSIVVQETQYF.

The V and J genes are TRBV5-1 and TRBJ2-1; TRBD2 aligns across 11 bases. The CDR3 consists of 15 residues. CDR1 and CDR2 from the germline V gene are SGHRS and YFSETQ. V lost 6 bases and J lost 3; bases outside the gene matches: 5. The DNA for the CDR3 is TGCGCCAGCACGCCGGGACTAGCGGTCTACAATGAGCAGTTCTTC. This sequence encodes CASTPGLAVYNEQFF.

The table lists this clone with a count of one. The chain is built from TRBV5-6 and TRBJ2-5; 8 nucleotides match TRBD2. Germline CDR1 reads SGHDT; CDR2 reads YYEEEE. V shed 1 base, J shed 11 bases, and the junction held 13 bases outside the gene matches. The length of the CDR3 is 15 residues. The CDR3 loop reads CASSLIGAGGREQYF. The CDR3 DNA sequence: TGTGCCAGCAGCTTGATTGGTGCGGGAGGCCGTGAGCAGTACTTC.

The genes are TRBV4-1 and TRBJ1-4, with 9 bases fitting TRBD1. The germline gives CDR1 MGHRA, CDR2 YSYEKL. The CDR3 sequence is 15 residues long. V dropped 4 bases and J dropped 8; count of bases not matched to a gene: 8. CDR3 in amino acids: CASSPLTGGSEKLFF. The CDR3 DNA reads TGCGCCAGCAGCCCTCTGACAGGGGGGAGCGAAAAACTGTTTTTT.

The CDR3: CAINSGTAQNSPLHF. The CDR3 DNA reads TGTGCCATCAATTCCGGGACAGCTCAGAATTCACCCCTCCACTTT. The chain couples TRBV10-3 to TRBJ1-6, with 7 positions matching TRBD1. V trimming: 7 bases; J trimming: 7 bases; junction bases outside the gene matches: 10. Germline V CDR1 and CDR2: ENHRY, SYGVKD. CDR3 length: 15 amino acids.

This chain uses TRBV30 with TRBJ2-7; 13 bases match TRBD2. V shed 0 bases and J 3 bases; nucleotides not matched to a gene: 2. The CDR3 extends over 15 amino acids. The V gene's germline CDR1 is GTSNPN and CDR2 SVGIG (reference sequence). The CDR3 DNA reads as TGTGCCTGGAGTGTGGGACTAGCGGGAAACTACGAGCAGTACTTC. It translates to CAWSVGLAGNYEQYF.

V is TRBV9 and J is TRBJ2-2; TRBD1 aligns across 8 bases. The J segment lost 7 bases and the V segment lost 3 bases, leaving 5 bases of the junction unmatched. The CDR3 covers 14 residues. Germline CDR1 is SGDLS and CDR2 is YYNGEE. CDR3 region: CASSAQGAGGELFF. Here the CDR3 DNA reads TGTGCCAGCAGCGCGCAGGGGGCGGGCGGGGAGCTGTTTTTT.

Comment on this clone: This may come from a read error, since a much larger clone is one base off. The chain employs TRBV6-4 and TRBJ2-3; D might be TRBD1 (6 bases). There are 15 residues in the CDR3. Germline V gene lookup returns CDR1 MRHNA and CDR2 SNTAGT. The CDR3, as DNA: TGTGCCTGCAGTCTTTCCGGGACCCAGGGGGATACGCAGTATTTT. This codes for CACSLSGTQGDTQYF.

The rearrangement links TRBV6-5 to TRBJ2-7; TRBD2 aligns across 9 bases. CDR3 size: 14 residues. The V gene's germline CDR1 is MNHEY and CDR2 SVGAGI. V lost 4 bases and J lost 6; bases outside the gene matches: 7. The CDR3 DNA follows: TGTGCCAGCAGTTTTAACGTAGCGGGAGTCGAGCAGTACTTC. This translates into CASSFNVAGVEQYF.

This clone was picked up many times. The chain carries TRBV9 and TRBJ2-4, with 7 positions matching TRBD2. CDR3 length: 15 residues. Trimming at V came to 0 bases and at J to 5 bases, leaving 5 bases not matched to a gene. Germline CDR1 is SGDLS and CDR2 is YYNGEE. The CDR3 DNA sequence: TGTGCCAGCAGCGTAGGGTGGCTAGCGGAAAACATTCAGTACTTC. Residues: CASSVGWLAENIQYF.

This rearrangement joins TRBV10-2 to TRBJ2-1; no definite D call. CDR1 is WSHSY, CDR2 SAAADI, per germline. The V and J ends lost 6 bases and 9 bases respectively, with 12 bases between them. This CDR3 comprises 12 residues. The CDR3 DNA follows: TGCGCCAGCAGGCCGGGCTTGGGTGAGCAGTTCTTC. Encoded protein: CASRPGLGEQFF.

This chain uses TRBV2 with TRBJ2-5; D is unclear. The length of the CDR3 is 13 residues. Deletions cut 1 base from V and 1 base from J, with 4 bases between. Germline CDR1 and CDR2: SNHLY and FYNNEI. CDR3 in DNA: TGTGCCAGCAGTGAAGACAGCCAAGAGACCCAGTACTTC. It encodes CASSEDSQETQYF. The entire variable domain, with the rest obtained from reference TRBV2 and TRBJ2-5, is as follows: EPEVTQTPSHQVTQMGQEVILRCVPISNHLYFYWYRQILGQKVEFLVSFYNNEISEKSEIFDDQFSVERPDGSNFTLKIRSTKLEDSAMYFCASSEDSQETQYFGPGTRLLVL.

The V call is TRBV25-1, the J call TRBJ2-5; tentative D call: TRBD2 (5 bases). Trimming stripped 1 base from V and 3 bases from J, with 18 bases between. This CDR3 has 17 residues. CDR1 and CDR2 (germline): MGHDK, SYGVNS. The CDR3 coding sequence is TGTGCCAGCAGTGAATTTGAAGGGAGTAGCGCGAAAGAGACCCAGTACTTC. The encoded protein is CASSEFEGSSAKETQYF.

J is TRBJ2-1 and V is TRBV9; weak D call: TRBD2 (6 bases). Germline V gene lookup returns CDR1 SGDLS and CDR2 YYNGEE. The CDR3 spans 16 residues. With 5 bases removed from V and 0 bases from J, the gap between germline ends came to 15 bases. The CDR3 is CASSPLASSSYNEQFF. The CDR3 coding sequence is TGTGCCAGCAGTCCACTAGCTTCTAGCTCCTACAATGAGCAGTTCTTC. The full variable domain, completed using reference TRBV9 and TRBJ2-1, is DSGVTQTPKHLITATGQRVTLRCSPRSGDLSVYWYQQSLDQGLQFLIQYYNGEERAKGNILERFSAQQFPDLHSELNLSSLELGDSALYFCASSPLASSSYNEQFFGPGTRLTVL.

The CDR3 region has the DNA TGTGCCAGCAGTTTAAGTCGTCCGGCTAGCGGGAAGGGGGAGCTGTTTTTT. Encoded protein: CASSLSRPASGKGELFF. This sequence joins TRBV28 and TRBJ2-2; 9 bases align to TRBD2. The CDR3 covers 17 residues. Germline values: CDR1 MDHEN, CDR2 SYDVKM. Losses at the gene ends were 2 bases for V and 8 bases for J; bases not matched to a gene: 12.

This chain uses TRBV9 with TRBJ2-1; no definite D call. This CDR3 has 13 amino acids. Germline loops: CDR1 SGDLS, CDR2 YYNGEE. Trimming took 0 bases from V and 7 from J, leaving 8 bases between them. DNA for the CDR3: TGTGCCAGCAGCGTAGCTTCCCTGAATGAGCAGTTCTTC. As protein: CASSVASLNEQFF.

The chain joins TRBV11-2 to TRBJ1-1, with D possibly being TRBD1 (6 bases). CDR1 SGHAT and CDR2 FQNNGV come from the germline V gene. V lost 2 bases to trimming and J lost 1 base, with 11 bases between them. This CDR3 contains 15 residues. CDR3 in DNA: TGTGCCAGCAGCTTAAGTACAGGGCGGAACACTGAAGCTTTCTTT. Its protein product is CASSLSTGRNTEAFF.

The chain joins TRBV7-9 to TRBJ2-1; D unresolved. Trimming removed 5 bases at V and 7 bases at J, with 15 bases between. Germline-derived CDR1 and CDR2 are SEHNR and FQNEAQ (reference sequence). The CDR3 runs to 14 residues. The CDR3 loop reads CASSLLGLGNEQFF. The CDR3 nucleotides are TGTGCCAGCAGCCTTCTGGGCCTTGGTAATGAGCAGTTCTTC.

This clone was seen a handful of times. This chain connects TRBV9 to TRBJ2-3; TRBD2 might be the D (6 bases). Germline lookup yields CDR1 SGDLS and CDR2 YYNGEE. The CDR3 length is 16 residues. The V end was cut by 0 bases, the J end by 4 bases, with 15 bases between. Here the CDR3 reads CASSVAGWGDADTQYF. In DNA form, the CDR3 reads TGTGCCAGCAGCGTAGCTGGATGGGGGGATGCAGATACGCAGTATTTT.

There are many counts of this clone. The V call is TRBV7-9, the J call TRBJ2-5; 9 bases agree with TRBD2. The V and J ends lost 3 bases and 2 bases, in that order; junction bases with no gene match: 7. This CDR3 spans 16 amino acids. CDR1 and CDR2 from the germline V gene are SEHNR and FQNEAQ (reference sequence). The CDR3 region is CASSFGSGSGQETQYF. DNA of the CDR3: TGTGCCAGCAGCTTCGGTAGCGGGAGTGGTCAAGAGACCCAGTACTTC. The variable domain in full, with the rest retrieved from reference TRBV7-9 and TRBJ2-5, is DTGVSQNPRHKITKRGQNVTFRCDPISEHNRLYWYRQTLGQGPEFLTYFQNEAQLEKSRLLSDRFSAERPKGSFSTLEIQRTEQGDSAMYLCASSFGSGSGQETQYFGPGTRLLVL.

V is TRBV9 and J is TRBJ2-6; 9 bases agree with TRBD1. The CDR3 has 19 residues. The germline CDR1 and CDR2 sequences are SGDLS and YYNGEE. V trimming: 3 bases; J trimming: 0 bases; junction bases outside the gene matches: 10. CDR3 region: CASSGQGTGLSSGANVLTF. The CDR3 nucleotides read TGTGCCAGCAGCGGTCAGGGGACAGGGTTATCCTCTGGGGCCAACGTCCTGACTTTC.

Comment on this clone: A far larger clone is one nucleotide away, so this likely arose from a read error. The sample carries other DNA sequences with the same CDR3. CDR3 DNA: TGTGCCAGCAGTTTACGCCAGCGCCGGGACAGTTTCCGGGTGTACTTC. This translates into CASSLRQRRDSFRVYF. The chain carries TRBV28 and TRBJ2-5; 7 positions agree with TRBD1. The germline V gene has CDR1 MDHEN and CDR2 SYDVKM. Trimming cost V 2 bases and J 13 bases; bases outside gene matches: 19. The CDR3 covers 16 residues.

This clone was seen a few times. The CDR3 nucleotides are TGTGCCAGCAGCTTGGGGGTACACAGCTCCTACGAGCAGTACTTC. Translated: CASSLGVHSSYEQYF. The rearrangement joins TRBV5-5 to TRBJ2-7, with unresolved D. Germline assignment: CDR1 SGHKS and CDR2 YYEKEE (reference sequence). CDR3 length: 15 residues. The V end lost 0 bases, the J end lost 0 bases, and 10 bases lay between the germline ends.